These 29 T cell receptor beta chains came from one sample sequenced in a study of blood T cell repertoires in COVID-19. Clones were read by immunoSEQ multiplex PCR, and TCRdb kept only the in-frame ones, dropping some. The sample lists about 200,000 clones; about 85% were seen once. The sample was peripheral blood. The origin of the receptors is a woman older than 75 with acute or convalescent COVID-19.

This clone was seen just once. This chain connects TRBV9 to TRBJ2-3; D is undetermined. From germline, CDR1 is SGDLS and CDR2 YYNGEE. V was cut by 0 bases and J by 0 bases, with 11 bases left in between. This CDR3 spans 16 amino acids. CDR3 DNA sequence: TGTGCCAGCAGCGTAGTGGGCAGCCCGAGCACAGATACGCAGTATTTT. Translation: CASSVVGSPSTDTQYF.

The rearrangement links TRBV5-6 to TRBJ2-1, with 7 bases aligning to TRBD2. CDR3 size: 15 residues. The ends lost 0 bases at V and 3 bases at J; junction bases unmatched: 3. Germline lookup yields CDR1 SGHDT and CDR2 YYEEEE. Written as DNA, the CDR3 is TGTGCCAGCAGCTTGGGCGGGAGAGTCTACAATGAGCAGTTCTTC. Translating it yields CASSLGGRVYNEQFF. Supplemented by reference TRBV5-6 and TRBJ2-1, the full variable domain reads DAGVTQSPTHLIKTRGQQVTLRCSPKSGHDTVSWYQQALGQGPQFIFQYYEEEERQRGNFPDRFSGHQFPNYSSELNVNALLLGDSALYLCASSLGGRVYNEQFFGPGTRLTVL.

The chain employs TRBV10-3 and TRBJ2-3, with TRBD1 identical over 11 bases. With 9 bases clipped from V and 3 bases from J, the junction kept 2 bases outside the gene matches. Germline values: CDR1 ENHRY, CDR2 SYGVKD. The CDR3 length is 13 residues. The CDR3 DNA reads TGTGCCATGGGACAGGGGGTTACAGATACGCAGTATTTT. This codes for CAMGQGVTDTQYF.

This clone appeared a few times. V and J are TRBV7-2 and TRBJ1-3, with D possibly being TRBD1 (6 bases). Trimming left V 3 bases short and J 1 base short, with 13 bases between. There are 16 residues in the CDR3. Germline CDR1 SGHTA, CDR2 FQGNSA. CDR3 nucleotide sequence: TGTGCCAGCAGCTTCAACAGGGCTGGATCTGGAAACACCATATATTTT. Translated, it gives CASSFNRAGSGNTIYF.

For the CDR3, the DNA is TGTGCCAGCAGCCTAAGGACAGGGGCCCTTGCAAACACCATATATTTT. It codes for CASSLRTGALANTIYF. This sequence joins TRBV9 and TRBJ1-3; TRBD1 agrees at 9 bases. Germline-derived CDR1 and CDR2 are SGDLS and YYNGEE. The length of the CDR3 is 16 residues. V lost 4 bases, J lost 6 bases, and 11 bases stayed unmatched.

The chain couples TRBV28 to TRBJ1-1; D is possibly TRBD1 (5 bases). Trimming removed 6 bases at V and 7 bases at J, with 12 bases between. CDR1 is MDHEN and CDR2 is SYDVKM in the germline V gene. The CDR3 extends over 12 amino acids. DNA of the CDR3: TGTGCCAGCAGCTCGCCCGGGGGTGAAGCTTTCTTT. This sequence encodes CASSSPGGEAFF.

V is TRBV24-1 and J is TRBJ2-1; a possible D gene is TRBD2 (5 bases). V was clipped by 3 bases and J by 0 bases, with 17 bases between them. The CDR3 spans 18 residues. Germline CDR1 is KGHDR and CDR2 is SFDVKD. In DNA, the CDR3 is TGTGCCACCAGTGATCCGCAACGGACTTCAAGCTCCTACAATGAGCAGTTCTTC. Its translation: CATSDPQRTSSSYNEQFF.

The chain combines TRBV7-8 with TRBJ2-3; D is possibly TRBD2 (5 bases). In germline, CDR1 is SGHVS, CDR2 FQNEAQ. The CDR3 runs 15 residues. V lost 5 bases and J lost 4, with 16 bases in between. The CDR3 nucleotides read TGTGCCAGCAGCACCAAAGTGGGTAGCGCAGATACGCAGTATTTT. This sequence encodes CASSTKVGSADTQYF.

J is TRBJ2-7 and V is TRBV10-3; 11 bases align to TRBD2. The CDR3 covers 17 residues. The trim removed 3 bases at V and 5 bases at J, leaving 12 bases unmatched. The germline V gene has CDR1 ENHRY and CDR2 SYGVKD. CDR3 nucleotides: TGTGCCATCAGTGAAGGCTATGGTCTAGCGGGAGGAAACGAGCAGTACTTC. This codes for CAISEGYGLAGGNEQYF.

This chain joins TRBV6-6 and TRBJ2-3; no clear D. The germline gives CDR1 MNHNY, CDR2 SVGAGI (reference sequence). The CDR3 spans 15 residues. The ends were cut back, 6 bases at V and 0 bases at J, with 13 bases in the middle. Written as DNA, the CDR3 is TGTGCCAGCAGCCCCCACCGGTCCAGCACAGATACGCAGTATTTT. It translates to CASSPHRSSTDTQYF.

The chain uses TRBV4-3 and TRBJ2-7; tentatively, D is TRBD1 (5 bases). V was clipped by 4 bases and J by 4 bases, with 11 bases between them. Germline CDR1 is LGHNA and CDR2 is YSLEER. The CDR3 consists of 13 residues. The CDR3 DNA reads as TGCGCCAGCAGCCGCCGCAGGGAATACGAGCAGTACTTC. Amino acids: CASSRRREYEQYF.

The chain recombines TRBV7-9 with TRBJ2-7; D may be TRBD2 (5 bases). Germline CDR1 reads SEHNR; CDR2 reads FQNEAQ (reference sequence). V was trimmed by 9 bases and J by 2 bases, leaving 11 bases between them. There are 12 residues in the CDR3. CDR3 loop: CARPGIAYEQYF. The CDR3 nucleotides are TGTGCCAGACCCGGGATTGCCTACGAGCAGTACTTC.

The chain links TRBV6-5 to TRBJ2-5, with TRBD2 matching over 10 bases. CDR3 length: 13 amino acids. Germline V gene sequence: CDR1 MNHEY, CDR2 SVGAGI. V trimming: 4 bases; J trimming: 5 bases; junction bases outside the gene matches: 1. CDR3 amino acids: CASSSSGSETQYF. The CDR3 nucleotides are TGTGCCAGCAGTTCTAGCGGGAGTGAGACCCAGTACTTC.

The rearrangement uses TRBV19 and TRBJ1-5, with 8 bases matching TRBD1. Germline V CDR1 and CDR2: LNHDA, SQIVND (reference sequence). V lost 8 bases to trimming and J lost 1 base; unmatched junction nucleotides: 4. CDR3 length equals 14 residues. CDR3 in amino acids: CASYDRGSNQPQHF. The CDR3 bases are TGTGCCAGTTACGACAGGGGCAGCAATCAGCCCCAGCATTTT.

Here the CDR3 reads CAWSPGRETSGRAFTGELFF. The CDR3 DNA is TGTGCCTGGAGTCCGGGGCGGGAGACTAGCGGGAGGGCCTTCACCGGGGAGCTGTTTTTT. The V call is TRBV30, the J call TRBJ2-2; 14 positions match TRBD2. Germline CDR1 and CDR2: GTSNPN and SVGIG (reference sequence). The CDR3 contains 20 residues. Germline trimming cut 2 bases from V and 4 bases from J; bases unmatched to any gene: 15.

The chain is built from TRBV7-3 and TRBJ2-1, with D perhaps TRBD2 (5 bases). The germline V and J ends were trimmed by 4 bases and 10 bases, with 11 bases remaining between them. Germline CDR1 reads SGHTA; CDR2 reads FQGTGA. This CDR3 comprises 12 residues. CDR3 nucleotides: TGTGCCAGCAGCTCTCTAGGAGGCGAGCAGTTCTTC. Residues: CASSSLGGEQFF.

The genes are TRBV20-1 and TRBJ2-1; unclear D gene. The CDR3 spans 11 residues. V lost 3 bases and J 7 bases, leaving 7 bases between the germline ends. CDR1 and CDR2 (germline): DFQATT, SNEGSKA (reference sequence). Here the CDR3 DNA reads TGCAGTGCTAGTGGCAGGAATGAGCAGTTCTTC. Protein product: CSASGRNEQFF.

This chain connects TRBV5-1 to TRBJ1-1; perhaps TRBD1 as D (6 bases). The CDR3 has 14 residues. Looked up from germline, CDR1 is SGHRS and CDR2 is YFSETQ. The V and J ends lost 2 bases and 1 base respectively, with 9 bases between them. CDR3 region: CASSFGTKNTEAFF. The DNA for the CDR3 is TGCGCCAGCAGCTTTGGGACAAAGAACACTGAAGCTTTCTTT.

The chain employs TRBV18 and TRBJ1-2; 7 bases line up with TRBD1. This CDR3 spans 13 amino acids. The trim removed 1 base at V and 6 bases at J, leaving 2 bases unmatched. Germline V CDR1 and CDR2: KGHSH, LQKENI. The CDR3 DNA reads as TGTGCCAGCTCACCACGACAGGGAAATGGCTACACCTTC. Its translation: CASSPRQGNGYTF.

The chain couples TRBV9 to TRBJ1-6; no reliable D call. This CDR3 region has 15 residues. V was cut by 3 bases and J by 10 bases, with 17 bases left in between. The germline CDR1 and CDR2 sequences are SGDLS and YYNGEE. The CDR3 loop is CASSGAAAGLSPLHF. CDR3 nucleotides: TGTGCCAGCAGCGGGGCGGCGGCGGGTCTATCACCCCTCCACTTT. Based on the CDR3 plus reference TRBV9 and TRBJ1-6, the full variable domain is DSGVTQTPKHLITATGQRVTLRCSPRSGDLSVYWYQQSLDQGLQFLIQYYNGEERAKGNILERFSAQQFPDLHSELNLSSLELGDSALYFCASSGAAAGLSPLHFGNGTRLTVT.

This sequence joins TRBV24-1 and TRBJ2-2, with a tentative D call TRBD2 (5 bases). The CDR3 sequence is 16 residues long. Germline V gives CDR1 KGHDR, CDR2 SFDVKD. V was shortened by 4 bases and J by 2 bases, with 13 bases between the two germline ends. The CDR3 here is CATSDLSGINTGELFF. In DNA form, the CDR3 reads TGTGCCACCAGTGACCTCAGCGGAATCAACACCGGGGAGCTGTTTTTT.

J is TRBJ1-1 and V is TRBV7-2; TRBD1 matches 7 bases. V lost 3 bases, J lost 0 bases, and 4 bases stayed unmatched. The CDR3 is 15 amino acids. Germline V gene lookup returns CDR1 SGHTA and CDR2 FQGNSA. Here the CDR3 reads CASSFQGVMNTEAFF. The CDR3 nucleotides are TGTGCCAGCAGCTTCCAGGGGGTCATGAACACTGAAGCTTTCTTT.

V is TRBV5-1 and J is TRBJ1-2, with 7 bases matching TRBD1. The CDR3 loop spans 16 amino acids. CDR1 SGHRS and CDR2 YFSETQ come from the germline V gene. V dropped 4 bases and J dropped 2; count of bases not matched to a gene: 11. The CDR3 DNA reads as TGCGCCAGCAGCATAGGTCCGGGACAGACGAACTATGGCTACACCTTC. Translated: CASSIGPGQTNYGYTF.

CDR3 amino acids: CASRTTGFGGYTF. Here the CDR3 DNA reads TGTGCCAGCAGGACGACAGGGTTCGGGGGCTACACCTTC. The chain combines TRBV27 with TRBJ1-2; 7 bases are shared with TRBD1. The V gene's germline CDR1 is MNHEY and CDR2 SMNVEV (reference sequence). This CDR3 region has 13 residues. The V and J ends lost 6 bases and 8 bases, in that order; junction bases with no gene match: 9.

The chain recombines TRBV6-2 or TRBV6-3 with TRBJ2-7; unclear D gene. The germline CDR1 and CDR2 sequences are MNHEY and SVGEGT. V shed 2 bases and J shed 6 bases, with 8 bases lying between them. The CDR3 length is 12 residues. The CDR3 DNA reads TGTGCCAGCAGTTACAGTAGTCCCGAGCAGTACTTC. This codes for CASSYSSPEQYF.

V is TRBV30 and J is TRBJ1-4; D is possibly TRBD1 (6 bases). CDR1 and CDR2 (germline): GTSNPN, SVGIG (reference sequence). The CDR3 has 12 residues. Trimming cost V 1 base and J 8 bases, with 8 bases left between them. The CDR3 region is CAWSATGEKLFF. DNA for the CDR3: TGTGCCTGGAGTGCGACAGGAGAAAAACTGTTTTTT.

The J gene is TRBJ2-5, the V gene TRBV24-1; 11 nucleotides match TRBD1. Losses at the gene ends were 5 bases for V and 4 bases for J; bases not matched to a gene: 5. Germline assignment: CDR1 KGHDR and CDR2 SFDVKD. The CDR3 loop spans 15 amino acids. CDR3 sequence reads: CATSGSGTGGETQYF. The CDR3 DNA follows: TGTGCCACCAGTGGATCCGGGACAGGGGGAGAGACCCAGTACTTC.

The chain joins TRBV12-5 to TRBJ2-1; TRBD2 matches at 10 bases. This CDR3 has 19 residues. V dropped 6 bases and J dropped 0; count of bases not matched to a gene: 14. Per germline, CDR1 LGHNT and CDR2 FRNRAP. CDR3 sequence (DNA): TGTGCTAGTGGCCCGACGATAGAGCTAGCGGGAGTCTCCTACAATGAGCAGTTCTTC. This sequence encodes CASGPTIELAGVSYNEQFF.

This sequence joins TRBV10-3 and TRBJ2-7; D is unclear. V was pared by 0 bases and J by 2 bases, with 2 bases between. CDR1 is ENHRY and CDR2 is SYGVKD in the germline V gene. The CDR3 has 12 amino acids. CDR3: CAISESTYEQYF. The CDR3 DNA sequence: TGTGCCATCAGTGAGTCCACCTACGAGCAGTACTTC.